A selection of T cell receptor beta chains follows, all from one sample in a study of blood T cell repertoires in COVID-19. Measured with immunoSEQ multiplex PCR; TCRdb has only the in-frame clones, and not every one. The repertoire consists of approximately 110,000 clones, with 80% to 90% occurring once and the leading ten covering roughly a tenth. Sequenced input: peripheral blood. The receptors were sampled from a woman between 70 and 85 years old with acute or convalescent COVID-19. Both conserved end residues are part of each CDR3. A D gene is named only where the DNA matches it firmly. Only part of the rows carry a size: once, few, many, or a class if the clone is expanded.

v_call: TRBV19; j_call: TRBJ1-6; clone_size: .; d_call: .; cdr3_nt: TGTGCCAGTAGTGACCGGGAAACCTATAATTCACCCCTCCACTTT; cdr3_aa: CASSDRETYNSPLHF
v_call: TRBV27; j_call: TRBJ1-2; clone_size: .; d_call: .; cdr3_nt: TGTGCCAGCGGAGACAGATCCCTCAACTATGGCTACACCTTC; cdr3_aa: CASGDRSLNYGYTF
v_call: TRBV4-2; j_call: TRBJ2-3; clone_size: .; d_call: .; cdr3_nt: TGTGCCAGCAGCCAAGAATGGAGCGGGGATACGCAGTATTTT; cdr3_aa: CASSQEWSGDTQYF
v_call: TRBV30; j_call: TRBJ1-6; clone_size: .; d_call: .; cdr3_nt: TGTGCCTGGAGTGGGGAGAGCTCCTATAATTCACCCCTCCACTTT; cdr3_aa: CAWSGESSYNSPLHF
v_call: TRBV2; j_call: TRBJ1-4; clone_size: once; d_call: TRBD1; cdr3_nt: TGTGCCAGCAGGACAGGGACGGGCAATGAAAAACTGTTTTTT; cdr3_aa: CASRTGTGNEKLFF
v_call: TRBV5-6; j_call: TRBJ1-2; clone_size: .; d_call: .; cdr3_nt: TGTGCCAGCAGCTTGTTGGGCAGGGGACAAAACTATGGCTACACCTTC; cdr3_aa: CASSLLGRGQNYGYTF
v_call: TRBV2; j_call: TRBJ2-5; clone_size: .; d_call: TRBD2; cdr3_nt: TGTGCCAGGGAGACTAGCGGACAAGAGACCCAGTACTTC; cdr3_aa: CARETSGQETQYF
v_call: TRBV19; j_call: TRBJ2-3; clone_size: few; d_call: TRBD1; cdr3_nt: TGTGCCAGTAGTACAAGACAGGGGGAGAAAGATACGCAGTATTTT; cdr3_aa: CASSTRQGEKDTQYF
v_call: TRBV6-2/TRBV6-3; j_call: TRBJ2-2; clone_size: .; d_call: TRBD2; cdr3_nt: TGTGCCAGCAGTTTCGTGACGGGAGGGGTGAACACCGGGGAGCTGTTTTTT; cdr3_aa: CASSFVTGGVNTGELFF
v_call: TRBV28; j_call: TRBJ2-4; clone_size: .; d_call: .; cdr3_nt: TGTGCCAGCAGTTTTCAGGGGGGTCGCAAGTACTTC; cdr3_aa: CASSFQGGRKYF
v_call: TRBV6-1; j_call: TRBJ1-5; clone_size: .; d_call: TRBD1; cdr3_nt: TGTGCCAGCAGTGAAGCTAGGGGGCACAATCAGCCCCAGCATTTT; cdr3_aa: CASSEARGHNQPQHF
v_call: TRBV5-1; j_call: TRBJ2-5; clone_size: .; d_call: TRBD1; cdr3_nt: TGCGCCAGCAGCCCCGAGGGACAGGGGGCATGGGAGACCCAGTACTTC; cdr3_aa: CASSPEGQGAWETQYF
v_call: TRBV7-9; j_call: TRBJ1-1; clone_size: .; d_call: .; cdr3_nt: TGTGCCAGCAGCTTAGCGTCAGGGAACACTGAAGCTTTCTTT; cdr3_aa: CASSLASGNTEAFF
v_call: TRBV2; j_call: TRBJ1-1; clone_size: .; d_call: TRBD1; cdr3_nt: TGTGCCAGCAGTGTCCCTCGGGACAGCACGGGCACTGAAGCTTTCTTT; cdr3_aa: CASSVPRDSTGTEAFF
v_call: TRBV24-1; j_call: TRBJ2-1; clone_size: .; d_call: TRBD2; cdr3_nt: TGTGCCACCAGCTACCCAGCGGGAGGGGGATACAATGAGCAGTTCTTC; cdr3_aa: CATSYPAGGGYNEQFF
v_call: TRBV7-9; j_call: TRBJ1-1; clone_size: few; d_call: TRBD1; cdr3_nt: TGTGCCAGCAGCCCGACAGGGGGCACTGAAGCTTTCTTT; cdr3_aa: CASSPTGGTEAFF
v_call: TRBV5-1; j_call: TRBJ1-2; clone_size: .; d_call: .; cdr3_nt: TGCGCCAGCAGTTGGGAGCCAGCGGGGGGTGGCTACACCTTC; cdr3_aa: CASSWEPAGGGYTF
v_call: TRBV7-8; j_call: TRBJ1-6; clone_size: .; d_call: .; cdr3_nt: TGTGCCAGCAGCCGAAACCAACCGGGGTCACCCCTCCACTTT; cdr3_aa: CASSRNQPGSPLHF
v_call: TRBV18; j_call: TRBJ2-3; clone_size: .; d_call: .; cdr3_nt: TGTGCCAGCTCACCCGCTAGGTCTAGCACAGATACGCAGTATTTT; cdr3_aa: CASSPARSSTDTQYF
v_call: TRBV9; j_call: TRBJ2-5; clone_size: .; d_call: .; cdr3_nt: TGTGCCAGCAGCGTAGTTGGGCGCCTTCAAGAGACCCAGTACTTC; cdr3_aa: CASSVVGRLQETQYF
v_call: TRBV28; j_call: TRBJ1-2; clone_size: once; d_call: .; cdr3_nt: TGTGCCAGCAGTCCCGACTTCAACTATGGCTACACCTTC; cdr3_aa: CASSPDFNYGYTF
v_call: TRBV5-1; j_call: TRBJ1-2; clone_size: .; d_call: TRBD1; cdr3_nt: TGCGCCAGCAGCTTGGCATTCCCTAGGACAGGGCTCAACTATGGCTACACCTTC; cdr3_aa: CASSLAFPRTGLNYGYTF
v_call: TRBV7-9; j_call: TRBJ2-7; clone_size: .; d_call: .; cdr3_nt: TGTGCCAGCAGCCGTGACAGCTCCTACGAGCAGTACTTC; cdr3_aa: CASSRDSSYEQYF
v_call: TRBV7-9; j_call: TRBJ2-5; clone_size: .; d_call: .; cdr3_nt: TGTGCCAGCAGCCCCCCGGCGGGCGGTTGGGAGACCCAGTACTTC; cdr3_aa: CASSPPAGGWETQYF
v_call: TRBV3-1/TRBV3-2; j_call: TRBJ2-2; clone_size: once; d_call: .; cdr3_nt: TGTGCCAGCAGCCAAGATGGAGGGACCGGGGAGCTGTTTTTT; cdr3_aa: CASSQDGGTGELFF
v_call: TRBV5-1; j_call: TRBJ2-1; clone_size: .; d_call: TRBD1; cdr3_nt: TGCGCCAGCAGCCCGGACAGGGGGCGCTACAATGAGCAGTTCTTC; cdr3_aa: CASSPDRGRYNEQFF
v_call: TRBV7-2; j_call: TRBJ1-3; clone_size: .; d_call: .; cdr3_nt: TGTGCCAGCAGTTCAGGGGAAGGAAACACCATATATTTT; cdr3_aa: CASSSGEGNTIYF
v_call: TRBV4-3; j_call: TRBJ2-7; clone_size: .; d_call: TRBD1; cdr3_nt: TGCGCCAGCAGCCGCGATACCGGGACAGGGAACCCTCGGCAGTACTTC; cdr3_aa: CASSRDTGTGNPRQYF
v_call: TRBV15; j_call: TRBJ2-3; clone_size: .; d_call: TRBD1; cdr3_nt: TGTGCCACCAGCAGCGACAGGGAGAGCACAGATACGCAGTATTTT; cdr3_aa: CATSSDRESTDTQYF
v_call: TRBV11-2; j_call: TRBJ1-3; clone_size: .; d_call: TRBD1; cdr3_nt: TGTGCCAGCAGCGCCACAGGGGGCTCTAGAAACACCATATATTTT; cdr3_aa: CASSATGGSRNTIYF
v_call: TRBV7-7; j_call: TRBJ1-1; clone_size: .; d_call: .; cdr3_nt: TGTGCCAGCAGTTCTAGACCGAACACTGAAGCTTTCTTT; cdr3_aa: CASSSRPNTEAFF
v_call: TRBV27; j_call: TRBJ2-1; clone_size: .; d_call: TRBD2; cdr3_nt: TGTGCCAGCAGTAGTAAGCGGGGGGGTCCCTACAATGAGCAGTTCTTC; cdr3_aa: CASSSKRGGPYNEQFF
v_call: TRBV9; j_call: TRBJ1-2; clone_size: .; d_call: .; cdr3_nt: TGTGCCAGCAGCGTAGATCGGGAGGATGGCTACACCTTC; cdr3_aa: CASSVDREDGYTF
v_call: TRBV19; j_call: TRBJ2-4; clone_size: .; d_call: TRBD1; cdr3_nt: TGTGCCAGTAGTGGGACAGGGTCCAAAAACATTCAGTACTTC; cdr3_aa: CASSGTGSKNIQYF
v_call: TRBV7-2; j_call: TRBJ1-1; clone_size: .; d_call: .; cdr3_nt: TGTGCCAGCAGGGGGCAGTATAACACTGAAGCTTTCTTT; cdr3_aa: CASRGQYNTEAFF
v_call: TRBV9; j_call: TRBJ1-1; clone_size: few; d_call: .; cdr3_nt: TGTGCCAGCAACCCAGGGGACAACACTGAAGCTTTCTTT; cdr3_aa: CASNPGDNTEAFF
v_call: TRBV7-8; j_call: TRBJ1-6; clone_size: .; d_call: .; cdr3_nt: TGTGCCAGCAGCCGAGACGGGTATAATTCACCCCTCCACTTT; cdr3_aa: CASSRDGYNSPLHF
v_call: TRBV6-5; j_call: TRBJ1-5; clone_size: .; d_call: .; cdr3_nt: TGTGCCAACCTACCCGGGACACAAGATCAGCCCCAGCATTTT; cdr3_aa: CANLPGTQDQPQHF